These 14 T cell receptor beta chains came from one sample sequenced in a study of early stage breast cancer tumors. Here immunoSEQ multiplex PCR was the method, and the copy in TCRdb shows in-frame clones only, minus some. The data contain roughly 56,000 clones, over 65% of them singletons. Sequenced: blood. These receptors were collected from a young adult with breast cancer.

This clone was picked up one time. The chain is built from TRBV5-1 and TRBJ2-3, with D possibly being TRBD2 (6 bases). The CDR3 loop spans 16 amino acids. In germline, CDR1 is SGHRS, CDR2 YFSETQ. V was trimmed by 4 bases and J by 3 bases, leaving 18 bases between them. The CDR3 bases are TGCGCCAGCAGCCCCGGGTGGGACTTCTCGACAGATACGCAGTATTTT. This translates into CASSPGWDFSTDTQYF.

The rearrangement links TRBV11-2 to TRBJ2-4, with a tentative D call TRBD1 (5 bases). The CDR3 has 18 amino acids. Per the germline V gene, CDR1 is SGHAT and CDR2 is FQNNGV. Trimming took 2 bases from V and 6 from J, leaving 23 bases between them. The CDR3 protein is CASSLPLGVGRGANIQYF. The CDR3 DNA reads as TGTGCCAGCAGCTTACCCCTAGGGGTCGGAAGGGGCGCAAACATTCAGTACTTC.

The chain is built from TRBV7-8 and TRBJ2-5, with 11 bases lining up with TRBD1. CDR3 length: 14 residues. Germline V gene lookup returns CDR1 SGHVS and CDR2 FQNEAQ. V shed 5 bases, J shed 3 bases, and the junction held 2 bases outside the gene matches. The CDR3 bases are TGTGCCAGCAGCGTGGGACAGGGGGAAGAGACCCAGTACTTC. Its translation is CASSVGQGEETQYF.

V usage is TRBV9 and J usage is TRBJ1-5; 9 bases align to TRBD1. Germline trimming cut 3 bases from V and 7 bases from J; bases unmatched to any gene: 2. Germline V lookup: CDR1 SGDLS, CDR2 YYNGEE. This CDR3 is 13 amino acids long. CDR3 DNA: TGTGCCAGCAGCGGGGACAGGGAACAGCCCCAGCATTTT. Amino acid sequence: CASSGDREQPQHF.

This chain uses TRBV15 with TRBJ1-1, with D maybe TRBD1 (5 bases). CDR1 is LNHNV and CDR2 is YYDKDF in the germline V gene (reference sequence). The CDR3 has 13 amino acids. Trimming removed 7 bases from V and 8 bases from J, with 17 bases in between. Written as DNA, the CDR3 is TGTGCCACCATGAAAAGGGACGGACTCGAAGCTTTCTTT. Translation gives CATMKRDGLEAFF.

The J gene is TRBJ1-2, the V gene TRBV5-4; D is possibly TRBD1 (6 bases). The CDR3 consists of 13 residues. V was trimmed by 2 bases and J by 2 bases, leaving 7 bases between them. The germline CDR1 and CDR2 sequences are SGHNT and YYREEE (reference sequence). The CDR3 loop is CASSFGQNYGYTF. The CDR3 nucleotides are TGTGCCAGCAGCTTTGGACAGAACTATGGCTACACCTTC.

This chain connects TRBV2 to TRBJ2-3; the D gene is possibly TRBD2 (7 bases). The CDR3 totals 16 residues. Germline assignment: CDR1 SNHLY and CDR2 FYNNEI. V shed 2 bases and J shed 3 bases, with 15 bases lying between them. The CDR3 nucleotides read TGTGCCAGCAGTGAAAGGGGGGGCGCGATTACAGATACGCAGTATTTT. This codes for CASSERGGAITDTQYF.

This chain connects TRBV7-2 to TRBJ2-4; a weak D match, TRBD2 (5 bases). V lost 5 bases, J lost 11 bases, and 13 bases lay in between. Per the germline V gene, CDR1 is SGHTA and CDR2 is FQGNSA. CDR3 length equals 12 residues. CDR3 bases: TGTGCCAGCAGCCCAGCGGACTGGTTTCAGTACTTC. It specifies CASSPADWFQYF.

The rearrangement joins TRBV18 to TRBJ2-1, with TRBD2 matching over 12 bases. V dropped 8 bases and J dropped 10; count of bases not matched to a gene: 6. Germline CDR1 reads KGHSH; CDR2 reads LQKENI. The CDR3 loop spans 13 amino acids. The CDR3 DNA reads as TGTGCCAGCCGGACTAGCGGGATTGAAGAGCAGTTCTTC. The encoded protein is CASRTSGIEEQFF.

The table lists this clone with a count of one. The chain joins TRBV5-1 to TRBJ2-7; 7 bases align to TRBD1. J was trimmed by 2 bases and V by 0 bases; bases with no gene match: 8. CDR1 is SGHRS and CDR2 is YFSETQ in the germline V gene. The CDR3 has 16 residues. CDR3 residues: CASSLAVGQGAYEQYF. In DNA form, the CDR3 reads TGCGCCAGCAGCTTGGCAGTGGGCCAGGGGGCCTACGAGCAGTACTTC.

The chain recombines TRBV6-5 with TRBJ1-2, with TRBD1 matching 7 bases. Germline trimming cut 5 bases from V and 0 bases from J; bases unmatched to any gene: 3. Germline V gene lookup returns CDR1 MNHEY and CDR2 SVGAGI. This CDR3 has 14 residues. The CDR3 sequence: CASSRDRANYGYTF. CDR3 DNA: TGTGCCAGCAGTCGGGACAGAGCTAACTATGGCTACACCTTC.

The chain uses TRBV30 and TRBJ1-4; the D is unclear. V lost 0 bases and J 7 bases, leaving 15 bases between the germline ends. CDR3 size: 15 residues. Looked up from germline, CDR1 is GTSNPN and CDR2 is SVGIG (reference sequence). The CDR3 nucleotides read TGTGCCTGGAGTGTGGGTGCTGGGAGCCCTGAAAAACTGTTTTTT. Amino acids: CAWSVGAGSPEKLFF. Together with reference TRBV30 and TRBJ1-4, the CDR3 gives the full variable domain: SQTIHQWPATLVQPVGSPLSLECTVEGTSNPNLYWYRQAAGRGLQLLFYSVGIGQISSEVPQNLSASRPQDRQFILSSKKLLLSDSGFYLCAWSVGAGSPEKLFFGSGTQLSVL.

In this sample, this clone turned up once. The gene calls are TRBV7-8 and TRBJ1-1, with no clear D. The germline gives CDR1 SGHVS, CDR2 FQNEAQ. Trimming shortened V by 4 bases and J by 2 bases, and 11 bases separated the two germline ends. This CDR3 has 14 residues. CDR3 DNA: TGTGCCAGCAGCTCATCTTGGGGAAACACTGAAGCTTTCTTT. Translated, it gives CASSSSWGNTEAFF.

This clone was recorded once. The gene calls are TRBV6-5 and TRBJ2-5; TRBD2 matches at 9 bases. Near its end, the DNA agrees better with TRBJ2-7, so the J call may be wrong. The CDR3 is 14 residues long. Looked up from germline, CDR1 is MNHEY and CDR2 is SVGAGI. The CDR3 bases are TGTGCCAGCAGCCTACTAGCGGGTGACTACGAGCAGTACTTC. It is translated as CASSLLAGDYEQYF.